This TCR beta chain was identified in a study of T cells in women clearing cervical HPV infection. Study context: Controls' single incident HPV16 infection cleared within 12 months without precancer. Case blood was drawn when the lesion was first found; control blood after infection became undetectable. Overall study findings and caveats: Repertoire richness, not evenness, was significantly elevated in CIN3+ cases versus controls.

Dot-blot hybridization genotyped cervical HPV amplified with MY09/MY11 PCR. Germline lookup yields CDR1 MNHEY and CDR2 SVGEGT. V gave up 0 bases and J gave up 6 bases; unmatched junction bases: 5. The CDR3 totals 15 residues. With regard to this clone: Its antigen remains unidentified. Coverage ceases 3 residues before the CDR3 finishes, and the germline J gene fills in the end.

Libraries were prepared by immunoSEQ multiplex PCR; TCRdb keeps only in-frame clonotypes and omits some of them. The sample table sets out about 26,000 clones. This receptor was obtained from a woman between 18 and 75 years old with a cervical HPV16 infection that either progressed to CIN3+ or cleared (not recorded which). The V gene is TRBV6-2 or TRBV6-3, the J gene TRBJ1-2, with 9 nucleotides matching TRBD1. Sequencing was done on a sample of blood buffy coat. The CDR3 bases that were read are TGTGCCAGCAGTTACTCCATGGACAGGGGCAATGGC. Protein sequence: CASSYSMDRGNG. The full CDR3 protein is CASSYSMDRGNGYTF.